These 8 T cell receptor beta chains were sequenced from one sample in a study of cytomegalovirus exposure and HLA in healthy donors. PCR was performed using 60 Vbeta and 13 Jbeta primers. Only in-frame clones appear in the TCRdb table, and some are missing; sequencing was by immunoSEQ multiplex PCR. The table lists 100,000 to 120,000 clones, approximately 81% of them singletons, with under 1.5% in the top ten. Sequencing input: PBMCs. The origin of the receptors is a man aged 25-45 years in good health and CMV-seronegative.

The chain couples TRBV14 to TRBJ1-1, with a possible D match to TRBD1 (5 bases). CDR3 size: 17 residues. Germline CDR1 reads SGHDN; CDR2 reads FVKESK. Trimming removed 0 bases at V and 0 bases at J, with 14 bases between. The CDR3 is CASSQDVRRQLNTEAFF. The CDR3 DNA is TGTGCCAGCAGCCAAGACGTTCGTAGACAGCTGAACACTGAAGCTTTCTTT.

This clone was detected only a few times. The chain joins TRBV4-2 to TRBJ2-5, with 7 bases aligning to TRBD2. The assigned J gene may be wrong: the sequence end matches TRBJ2-7 better. The CDR3 totals 16 residues. The V gene's germline CDR1 is LGHNA and CDR2 YNFKEQ. The CDR3: CASSQDRASGTYEQYF. The CDR3 bases are TGTGCCAGCAGCCAAGATCGAGCTAGCGGAACCTACGAGCAGTACTTC.

The chain carries TRBV19 and TRBJ2-1, with 9 bases fitting TRBD2. Germline trimming cut 3 bases from V and 2 bases from J; bases unmatched to any gene: 2. Germline assignment: CDR1 LNHDA and CDR2 SQIVND (reference sequence). The CDR3 has 15 amino acids. CDR3 residues: CASSISGSTYNEQFF. The CDR3 DNA sequence: TGTGCCAGTAGTATTAGCGGGAGTACCTACAATGAGCAGTTCTTC.

V is TRBV5-6 and J is TRBJ1-5, with 10 bases matching TRBD1. The junction had 2 bases not matched to a gene; V was cut back by 4 bases and J by 4 bases. Germline CDR1 and CDR2: SGHDT and YYEEEE. This CDR3 has 14 residues. As DNA, the CDR3 is TGTGCCAGCAGCAAGGGACAGGGGAATCAGCCCCAGCATTTT. This sequence encodes CASSKGQGNQPQHF.

The rearrangement uses TRBV12-5 and TRBJ1-4, with D perhaps TRBD1 (5 bases). With 3 bases removed from V and 9 bases from J, the gap between germline ends came to 11 bases. The CDR3 is made up of 13 amino acids. Germline lookup yields CDR1 LGHNT and CDR2 FRNRAP. The CDR3 nucleotides are TGTGCTAGTGGTTTTGAGGCAGGGCAAAAACTGTTTTTT. Protein: CASGFEAGQKLFF.

The rearrangement links TRBV6-5 to TRBJ1-1, with D maybe TRBD1 (5 bases). CDR1 and CDR2 from the germline V gene are MNHEY and SVGAGI. CDR3 length equals 14 residues. V lost 1 base and J 6 bases, leaving 12 bases between the germline ends. The CDR3 protein is CASSYFGGFPEAFF. The CDR3 coding sequence is TGTGCCAGCAGTTACTTCGGGGGGTTTCCTGAAGCTTTCTTT.

The table lists this clone with a few counts. This chain uses TRBV6-5 with TRBJ2-4, with D perhaps matching TRBD2 (6 bases). Deletions cut 4 bases from V and 1 base from J, with 11 bases between. The V gene's germline CDR1 is MNHEY and CDR2 SVGAGI. The CDR3 is made up of 15 amino acids. The CDR3 protein is CASSSSGVAKNIQYF. The CDR3, as DNA: TGTGCCAGCAGTTCATCGGGGGTTGCCAAAAACATTCAGTACTTC.

The chain is built from TRBV28 and TRBJ1-1; 10 bases align to TRBD1. Trimming at V came to 5 bases and at J to 6 bases, leaving 12 bases not matched to a gene. The germline gives CDR1 MDHEN, CDR2 SYDVKM. This CDR3 comprises 16 residues. The CDR3: CASSPPVGTGAPEAFF. DNA of the CDR3: TGTGCCAGCAGTCCCCCGGTGGGGACAGGGGCCCCTGAAGCTTTCTTT. The complete variable domain, with remaining parts taken from reference TRBV28 and TRBJ1-1, reads DVKVTQSSRYLVKRTGEKVFLECVQDMDHENMFWYRQDPGLGLRLIYFSYDVKMKEKGDIPEGYSVSREKKERFSLILESASTNQTSMYLCASSPPVGTGAPEAFFGQGTRLTVV.